This section outlines one TCR beta chain sequence together with its context. The antigen is unknown. The V gene lost 3 bases and the J gene lost 7 bases, with 10 bases spanning the gap. CDR3 length: 12 amino acids. Germline lookup yields CDR1 SGDLS and CDR2 YYNGEE. The data stem from a study of cytomegalovirus exposure and HLA in healthy donors. About the research overall: Prior work identified about 120 million unique TCR beta sequences in some 180 million T cells. Regarding the study as a whole: Researchers reported that a few CMV-associated chains were confirmed in vitro as CMV antigen-specific.

Though probably carrying unrecorded immune exposures, donors were nominally healthy at sampling. This PCR relied on a set of 60 Vbeta primers and 13 Jbeta primers. Clones were read by immunoSEQ multiplex PCR, and TCRdb kept only the in-frame ones, dropping some. This sample has roughly 170,000 clones, with roughly 87% found just once. Sequenced input: PBMCs. The chain has TRBV9 and TRBJ1-2; D might be TRBD1 (6 bases). The receptor's source is a man over 45 in good health and CMV-seronegative. CDR3 amino acids: CASSGTGLGYTF. The CDR3 DNA follows: TGTGCCAGCAGCGGAACAGGGCTTGGCTACACCTTC.